This T cell receptor (beta chain) derives from a study of T-cell memory formation after mild COVID-19. Study in general: TCR clusters showed largely donor specificity. Whole-study results and caveats: Some SARS-CoV-2-responding clones were already detected in memory before infection. Among contracting clones, CD4+ were mainly CM/EM and CD8+ enriched in EMRA.

The CDR3 loop spans 15 amino acids. Trimming cost V 4 bases and J 3 bases; bases outside gene matches: 8. Germline V gene sequence: CDR1 SEHNR, CDR2 FQNEAQ (reference sequence). In this sample, this clonotype turned up many times. Its antigen is unidentified. TCRdb recomputed calls from the 5' RACE reads with MiXCR, one row per CDR3 protein. The sample includes about 450,000 distinct CDR3 sequences, more than 20% of them seen just once. The receptor was isolated from an adult woman who had mild COVID-19 (a few samples of this study predate the infection). Cell type and time point are not known. The chain employs TRBV7-9 and TRBJ2-7, with TRBD2 identical over 8 bases. The sequenced sample was PBMCs or a T cell subset sorted from them (not recorded which). CDR3 amino acids: CASSSMTGTSYEQYF. The CDR3 coding sequence is TGTGCCAGCAGCTCAATGACCGGGACTAGCTACGAGCAGTACTTC.